This is a list of T cell receptor beta chains from one sample in a study of technical replicates of blood from a handful of donors. Measured with immunoSEQ multiplex PCR; TCRdb has only the in-frame clones, and not every one. The sample gives some 70,000 clones, about 91% of which show up once; roughly 0.4% is in the top ten. Sequencing was performed on T cells isolated from PBMCs. The source of these receptors is a human donor in good health. Both conserved end residues are part of each CDR3. Fields, in order: clone size, D gene, V gene, J gene, CDR3 DNA, CDR3 protein. A D gene is named only where the DNA matches it firmly. The size of a clone is reported for some rows only, either as once, few or many, or as a class for expanded clones.

abundance: -; d_gene: TRBD1; v_gene: TRBV6-1; j_gene: TRBJ1-2; CDR3nt: TGTGCCAGCAGTGTTAGAGACAGGGAATTTTATGGCTACACCTTC; CDR3aa: CASSVRDREFYGYTF
abundance: once; d_gene: TRBD2; v_gene: TRBV7-3; j_gene: TRBJ2-2; CDR3nt: TGTGTCAGCAGCTCATCTAGCGGTAATACCGGGGAGCTGTTTTTT; CDR3aa: CVSSSSSGNTGELFF
abundance: -; d_gene: -; v_gene: TRBV19; j_gene: TRBJ1-2; CDR3nt: TGTGCCAGTAGTCTGAGGACGGGATATGGCTACACCTTC; CDR3aa: CASSLRTGYGYTF
abundance: -; d_gene: TRBD1; v_gene: TRBV9; j_gene: TRBJ2-7; CDR3nt: TGTGCCAGCAGCGTAGCCGGGACAGGGGTCTACGAGCAGTACTTC; CDR3aa: CASSVAGTGVYEQYF
abundance: few; d_gene: TRBD2; v_gene: TRBV5-6; j_gene: TRBJ2-3; CDR3nt: TGTGCCAGCAGCTTGGGGACTAGCCTAGATACGCAGTATTTT; CDR3aa: CASSLGTSLDTQYF
abundance: -; d_gene: -; v_gene: TRBV2; j_gene: TRBJ1-3; CDR3nt: TGTGCCAGGACGGGACATGGAAACACCATATATTTT; CDR3aa: CARTGHGNTIYF
abundance: -; d_gene: TRBD1; v_gene: TRBV15; j_gene: TRBJ2-7; CDR3nt: TGTGCCACCAGCCCCCGGGACAGCTCCTACGAGCAGTACTTC; CDR3aa: CATSPRDSSYEQYF
abundance: -; d_gene: TRBD2; v_gene: TRBV11-2; j_gene: TRBJ2-7; CDR3nt: TGTGCCAGCAGCTTATGGGGGGGCGAGCAGTACTTC; CDR3aa: CASSLWGGEQYF
abundance: -; d_gene: TRBD1; v_gene: TRBV4-1; j_gene: TRBJ2-3; CDR3nt: TGCGCCAGCAGCCATGATCAGGGGGCAGATACGCAGTATTTT; CDR3aa: CASSHDQGADTQYF
abundance: -; d_gene: TRBD1; v_gene: TRBV7-9; j_gene: TRBJ1-5; CDR3nt: TGTGCCAGCAGCTTTCTCCGACAGGGAAGTGATCAGCCCCAGCATTTT; CDR3aa: CASSFLRQGSDQPQHF
abundance: -; d_gene: TRBD2; v_gene: TRBV7-3; j_gene: TRBJ2-7; CDR3nt: TGTGCCAGCAGCTCAGGGACTAGACCCTACGAGCAGTACTTC; CDR3aa: CASSSGTRPYEQYF
abundance: -; d_gene: -; v_gene: TRBV10-1; j_gene: TRBJ1-4; CDR3nt: TGCGCCAGCAGTGAGGGCTCAACTAATGAAAAACTGTTTTTT; CDR3aa: CASSEGSTNEKLFF
abundance: few; d_gene: -; v_gene: TRBV5-1; j_gene: TRBJ1-1; CDR3nt: TGCGCCAGCAGCTTGACAGTTAACACTGAAGCTTTCTTT; CDR3aa: CASSLTVNTEAFF
abundance: -; d_gene: TRBD2; v_gene: TRBV27; j_gene: TRBJ2-7; CDR3nt: TGTGCCAGCAGTTTAAAGGCGCTAGCGGGAAGCGAGCAGTACTTC; CDR3aa: CASSLKALAGSEQYF
abundance: -; d_gene: -; v_gene: TRBV4-1; j_gene: TRBJ1-1; CDR3nt: TGCGCCAGCAGCCAAGATCGGAGACAGTGGATCACTGAAGCTTTCTTT; CDR3aa: CASSQDRRQWITEAFF
abundance: -; d_gene: TRBD1; v_gene: TRBV7-9; j_gene: TRBJ1-3; CDR3nt: TGTGCCAGCAGCGTAACAGGGGGAGACTCTGGAAACACCATATATTTT; CDR3aa: CASSVTGGDSGNTIYF
abundance: -; d_gene: TRBD1; v_gene: TRBV13; j_gene: TRBJ2-7; CDR3nt: TGTGCCAGCAGCGTAGCACCGGGACAGGGGTACGAGCAGTACTTC; CDR3aa: CASSVAPGQGYEQYF
abundance: -; d_gene: -; v_gene: TRBV6-5; j_gene: TRBJ2-7; CDR3nt: TGTGCCAGCAGTTACGGGCAGGGGAAATACGAGCAGTACTTC; CDR3aa: CASSYGQGKYEQYF
abundance: few; d_gene: -; v_gene: TRBV7-6; j_gene: TRBJ1-1; CDR3nt: TGTGCCAGCAGTTCTGCGTCCGCTGAAGCTTTCTTT; CDR3aa: CASSSASAEAFF
abundance: -; d_gene: -; v_gene: TRBV6-4; j_gene: TRBJ2-6; CDR3nt: TGTGCCAGCAGCGAACAGGGAACTGGGGCCAACGTCCTGACTTTC; CDR3aa: CASSEQGTGANVLTF
abundance: -; d_gene: -; v_gene: TRBV25-1; j_gene: TRBJ1-5; CDR3nt: TGTGCCAGCAGTGAAGTAGATCAGCCCCAGCATTTT; CDR3aa: CASSEVDQPQHF
abundance: -; d_gene: -; v_gene: TRBV7-9; j_gene: TRBJ2-1; CDR3nt: TGTGCCAGCAGGTCGAGGCTGGCCGACAATGAGCAGTTCTTC; CDR3aa: CASRSRLADNEQFF
abundance: -; d_gene: TRBD1; v_gene: TRBV5-6; j_gene: TRBJ2-7; CDR3nt: TGTGCCAGCAGCTTGAGGGGGCTCTACGAGCAGTACTTC; CDR3aa: CASSLRGLYEQYF
abundance: -; d_gene: -; v_gene: TRBV15; j_gene: TRBJ2-7; CDR3nt: TGTGCCACCAGCTTCGTAGCCCGGGGCGAGCAGTACTTC; CDR3aa: CATSFVARGEQYF
abundance: -; d_gene: TRBD2; v_gene: TRBV10-2; j_gene: TRBJ2-1; CDR3nt: TGCGCCAGCAGTGAGGTGTCCACTAGCGTGGATGAGCAGTTCTTC; CDR3aa: CASSEVSTSVDEQFF
abundance: -; d_gene: TRBD2; v_gene: TRBV11-3; j_gene: TRBJ2-7; CDR3nt: TGTGCCAGCAGCCCAGGGACTAATATATACGAGCAGTACTTC; CDR3aa: CASSPGTNIYEQYF
abundance: -; d_gene: TRBD1; v_gene: TRBV27; j_gene: TRBJ2-7; CDR3nt: TGTGCCAGCAGTTTAGGCTTCGGGGACAGGGGCTACGAGCAGTACTTC; CDR3aa: CASSLGFGDRGYEQYF
abundance: -; d_gene: TRBD1; v_gene: TRBV30; j_gene: TRBJ2-7; CDR3nt: TGTGCCTGGAGTGTAGGGACAGGGTCCTACGAGCAGTACTTC; CDR3aa: CAWSVGTGSYEQYF
abundance: -; d_gene: TRBD2; v_gene: TRBV11-2; j_gene: TRBJ2-5; CDR3nt: TGTGCCAGCAGCCGAGCGGGAGAGATACAAGAGACCCAGTACTTC; CDR3aa: CASSRAGEIQETQYF
abundance: once; d_gene: TRBD1; v_gene: TRBV27; j_gene: TRBJ1-5; CDR3nt: TGTGCCAGCAGTTTACAGGGGGCAAGGAATCAGCCCCAGCATTTT; CDR3aa: CASSLQGARNQPQHF
abundance: -; d_gene: TRBD1; v_gene: TRBV7-8; j_gene: TRBJ1-5; CDR3nt: TGTGCCAGCAGCTCAACAGGGGGCGGCAATCAGCCCCAGCATTTT; CDR3aa: CASSSTGGGNQPQHF
abundance: -; d_gene: -; v_gene: TRBV28; j_gene: TRBJ2-5; CDR3nt: TGTGCCAGCAGCCGACGGGGAGCGGCCCCCGTAGAGACCCAGTACTTC; CDR3aa: CASSRRGAAPVETQYF
abundance: -; d_gene: -; v_gene: TRBV19; j_gene: TRBJ2-7; CDR3nt: TGTGCCAGTAGTATTAAGGGGCCGCACAGGGTCACCTACGAGCAGTACTTC; CDR3aa: CASSIKGPHRVTYEQYF
abundance: -; d_gene: -; v_gene: TRBV4-2; j_gene: TRBJ2-7; CDR3nt: TGTGCCAGCAGCAGTATAGCCGGCACCTACTACGAGCAGTACTTC; CDR3aa: CASSSIAGTYYEQYF
abundance: -; d_gene: TRBD1; v_gene: TRBV9; j_gene: TRBJ1-1; CDR3nt: TGTGCCAGCAGCCTACACCGGACAGGAAAGAACACTGAAGCTTTCTTT; CDR3aa: CASSLHRTGKNTEAFF
abundance: -; d_gene: -; v_gene: TRBV7-2; j_gene: TRBJ2-5; CDR3nt: TGTGCCAGCAGCTATCAGGGGTCCCAAGAGACCCAGTACTTC; CDR3aa: CASSYQGSQETQYF
abundance: -; d_gene: -; v_gene: TRBV7-2; j_gene: TRBJ2-7; CDR3nt: TGTGCCAGCAGCAAGCAGGGGGGAGCCTACGAGCAGTACTTC; CDR3aa: CASSKQGGAYEQYF
abundance: -; d_gene: -; v_gene: TRBV6-1; j_gene: TRBJ1-1; CDR3nt: TGTGCCAGCAGTGAAGTTGGGTTGGCGGAGAACACTGAAGCTTTCTTT; CDR3aa: CASSEVGLAENTEAFF
abundance: few; d_gene: TRBD2; v_gene: TRBV7-3; j_gene: TRBJ2-7; CDR3nt: TGTGCCAGCAGCTCGGCGGGAGGGCCCTACGAGCAGTACTTC; CDR3aa: CASSSAGGPYEQYF
abundance: -; d_gene: TRBD2; v_gene: TRBV27; j_gene: TRBJ2-1; CDR3nt: TGTGCCAGCAGTTATACTAGCGGGACGGTGTATGAGCAGTTCTTC; CDR3aa: CASSYTSGTVYEQFF
abundance: -; d_gene: TRBD2; v_gene: TRBV7-2; j_gene: TRBJ2-3; CDR3nt: TGTGCCAGCAGCCCCGGGGGACTAGCGGGAGGCGGCACAGATACGCAGTATTTT; CDR3aa: CASSPGGLAGGGTDTQYF
abundance: -; d_gene: -; v_gene: TRBV2; j_gene: TRBJ1-5; CDR3nt: TGTGCCAGCAGTGCACAGCCCTATAGCAATCAGCCCCAGCATTTT; CDR3aa: CASSAQPYSNQPQHF
abundance: -; d_gene: -; v_gene: TRBV27; j_gene: TRBJ1-1; CDR3nt: TGTGCCAGCTCTCAGGGTCGAAGTGAAGCTTTCTTT; CDR3aa: CASSQGRSEAFF
abundance: -; d_gene: TRBD1; v_gene: TRBV6-5; j_gene: TRBJ1-1; CDR3nt: TGTGCCAGCAGTTACTTAGGACAGGGGGACACTGAAGCTTTCTTT; CDR3aa: CASSYLGQGDTEAFF
abundance: -; d_gene: -; v_gene: TRBV23-1; j_gene: TRBJ2-1; CDR3nt: TGCGCCAGCAAAAGGAGGGCGGTGATGAATGAGCAGTTCTTC; CDR3aa: CASKRRAVMNEQFF
abundance: -; d_gene: TRBD2; v_gene: TRBV19; j_gene: TRBJ2-1; CDR3nt: TGTGCCAGTAGACTAGCGGGGTTCTACAATGAGCAGTTCTTC; CDR3aa: CASRLAGFYNEQFF
abundance: -; d_gene: TRBD2; v_gene: TRBV6-6; j_gene: TRBJ2-6; CDR3nt: TGTGCCAGCAGCCTTCGGGGGGTCGAAGCCAACGTCCTGACTTTC; CDR3aa: CASSLRGVEANVLTF
abundance: once; d_gene: -; v_gene: TRBV25-1; j_gene: TRBJ2-7; CDR3nt: TGTGCCAGCAGTGAATTCACGGGTGGAAACGAGCAGTACTTC; CDR3aa: CASSEFTGGNEQYF
abundance: few; d_gene: TRBD2; v_gene: TRBV11-2; j_gene: TRBJ2-7; CDR3nt: TGTGCCAGCAGCTTTTACGGCGGGAGGGCCTATGAGCAGTACTTC; CDR3aa: CASSFYGGRAYEQYF
abundance: few; d_gene: TRBD1; v_gene: TRBV4-2; j_gene: TRBJ1-4; CDR3nt: TGTGCCAGCAGCCAGGAGATTGGGACAGGGGTGGAAAAACTGTTTTTT; CDR3aa: CASSQEIGTGVEKLFF
abundance: -; d_gene: -; v_gene: TRBV28; j_gene: TRBJ2-7; CDR3nt: TGTGCCAGCAGTTTAGAGCAGGGGGGATACGAGCAGTACTTC; CDR3aa: CASSLEQGGYEQYF
abundance: -; d_gene: TRBD1; v_gene: TRBV9; j_gene: TRBJ2-2; CDR3nt: TGTGCCAGCAGCGATCTAAGACAGGGGGCAATCACCGGGGAGCTGTTTTTT; CDR3aa: CASSDLRQGAITGELFF
abundance: few; d_gene: -; v_gene: TRBV29-1; j_gene: TRBJ2-2; CDR3nt: TGCAGCGTTGAAGGTTTGAGGACCGGGGAGCTGTTTTTT; CDR3aa: CSVEGLRTGELFF
abundance: -; d_gene: -; v_gene: TRBV30; j_gene: TRBJ1-1; CDR3nt: TGTGCCTGGAGTGTGTCTTATAACACTGAAGCTTTCTTT; CDR3aa: CAWSVSYNTEAFF
abundance: once; d_gene: TRBD2; v_gene: TRBV9; j_gene: TRBJ2-1; CDR3nt: TGTGCCAGCAGCGTCCCTTTTAGCGGGGGTTCCTACAATGAGCAGTTCTTC; CDR3aa: CASSVPFSGGSYNEQFF
abundance: -; d_gene: -; v_gene: TRBV6-1; j_gene: TRBJ1-5; CDR3nt: TGTGCCAGCAGTGCAGGGCAGGGATATCAGCCCCAGCATTTT; CDR3aa: CASSAGQGYQPQHF